This T cell receptor (beta chain) was recovered during a study of blood T cell repertoires in COVID-19. About the study: Acute and convalescent COVID-19 specimens originated in the United States, Italy and Spain.

During active infection, Seattle patients enrolled and were then monitored through disease. Profiling relied on immunoSEQ multiplex PCR, and the TCRdb table lists in-frame clones only, not all of them. The table has about 300,000 clones, about 90% seen once; the top ten hold 1.5% to 2%. CDR3 length: 17 residues. Germline V lookup: CDR1 SGHKS, CDR2 YYEKEE (reference sequence). Trimming removed 0 bases at V and 0 bases at J, with 10 bases between. The source material was peripheral blood. The genes are TRBV5-5 and TRBJ2-6; D perhaps matches TRBD1 (6 bases). The clonotype originates from a woman under 40 with COVID-19, enrolled during active disease. CDR3 sequence (DNA): TGTGCCAGCAGCTTGGCCGGGACAAGCTCTGGGGCCAACGTCCTGACTTTC. Amino acids: CASSLAGTSSGANVLTF. Looking up the rest from reference TRBV5-5 and TRBJ2-6 gives the full variable domain: DAGVTQSPTHLIKTRGQQVTLRCSPISGHKSVSWYQQVLGQGPQFIFQYYEKEERGRGNFPDRFSARQFPNYSSELNVNALLLGDSALYLCASSLAGTSSGANVLTFGAGSRLTVL.